The 26 T cell receptor beta chains in this list originate from one sample, sequenced in a study of glioma-infiltrating T cells. TCR alpha and beta CDR3 regions were amplified from RNA using iRepertoire nested multiplex PCR. TCRdb fed the multiplex PCR reads into MiXCR, producing one record per CDR3 protein. The sample yields around 190,000 distinct CDR3 sequences, about 31% seen once. Sequencing input: glioma tissue, nonneoplastic brain tissue, or PBMCs (not recorded which). The receptors stem from a human donor with low-grade glioma or glioblastoma, undergoing nonglioma brain surgery, or in good health (not recorded which).

This clonotype was seen at least ten times. V and J are TRBV9 and TRBJ2-5; maybe TRBD1 (5 bases). Trimming pared 4 bases from V and 1 base from J, leaving 8 bases between. The germline gives CDR1 SGDLS, CDR2 YYNGEE. The CDR3 is 13 amino acids. The CDR3 loop is CASSSGIQETQYF. CDR3 DNA: TGTGCCAGCAGCTCAGGGATCCAAGAGACCCAGTACTTC.

Concerning this clonotype itself: A read error is possible here, since a much larger clone lies one base away. V gene TRBV2 combines with J gene TRBJ2-1, with 12 bases fitting TRBD2. This CDR3 comprises 13 residues. Germline V gene data show CDR1 as SNHLY and CDR2 as FYNNEI. The V gene end was trimmed by 6 bases and the J gene end by 16 bases; junction bases not matched to a gene: 10. The CDR3 region has the DNA TGTGCCAGCAGCCCTAGCGGGAGGGCCAACGACTTCTTC. Residues: CASSPSGRANDFF. The whole variable domain, filled in from reference TRBV2 and TRBJ2-1, reads EPEVTQTPSHQVTQMGQEVILRCVPISNHLYFYWYRQILGQKVEFLVSFYNNEISEKSEIFDDQFSVERPDGSNFTLKIRSTKLEDSAMYFCASSPSGRANDFFGPGTRLTVL.

V and J are TRBV18 and TRBJ2-7, with 7 bases that match TRBD2. Trimming cost V 6 bases and J 5 bases; bases outside gene matches: 10. Germline V gives CDR1 KGHSH, CDR2 LQKENI. There are 14 residues in the CDR3. Here the CDR3 DNA reads TGTGCCAGCTCTACCGGGACTACTAAGGACGAGCAGTACTTC. It is translated as CASSTGTTKDEQYF. The variable domain in full, completed from reference TRBV18 and TRBJ2-7, reads NAGVMQNPRHLVRRRGQEARLRCSPMKGHSHVYWYRQLPEEGLKFMVYLQKENIIDESGMPKERFSAEFPKEGPSILRIQQVVRGDSAAYFCASSTGTTKDEQYFGPGTRLTVT.

The sample holds a few counts of this clonotype. The CDR3 nucleotides read TGTGCCAGCAGCGTAAGGGGAGGGGCAGAGACCCAGTACTTC. It codes for CASSVRGGAETQYF. The chain carries TRBV9 and TRBJ2-5, with 7 bases aligning to TRBD2. After removal of 1 base from V and 4 bases from J, the junction contained 4 bases not matched to a gene. The CDR3 runs 14 residues. Germline lookup yields CDR1 SGDLS and CDR2 YYNGEE.

This clonotype was picked up many times. The rearrangement uses TRBV7-8 and TRBJ2-3; 7 nucleotides line up with TRBD1. The germline V gene encodes CDR1 SGHVS and CDR2 FQNEAQ. The CDR3 sequence is 14 residues long. The V and J ends lost 5 bases and 3 bases, in that order; junction bases with no gene match: 5. The DNA of the CDR3 is TGTGCCAGCAGCGACAGGGTACCAACAGATACGCAGTATTTT. The encoded protein is CASSDRVPTDTQYF.

This clonotype was detected many times. CDR3 region: CASSLRSSVAFF. CDR3 DNA: TGTGCCAGCAGTCTCAGGAGCAGTGTAGCTTTCTTT. This chain uses TRBV28 with TRBJ1-1; D is undetermined. V shed 5 bases and J shed 10 bases, with 14 bases lying between them. Germline V gives CDR1 MDHEN, CDR2 SYDVKM. This CDR3 has 12 amino acids.

The chain carries TRBV7-9 and TRBJ2-1; TRBD2 is a possible D gene (7 bases). Germline V gene data show CDR1 as SEHNR and CDR2 as FQNEAQ (reference sequence). The CDR3 has 16 amino acids. V was pared by 0 bases and J by 5 bases, with 14 bases between. This CDR3 reads CASSLAGAGEDNEQFF. The CDR3 nucleotides are TGTGCCAGCAGCTTAGCGGGGGCGGGAGAGGACAATGAGCAGTTCTTC.

Comments on this clonotype: This may be a read error: a much more frequent sequence differs by one nucleotide. The rearrangement uses TRBV9 and TRBJ2-5, with D perhaps being TRBD1 or TRBD2 (5 bases each). The germline V gene has CDR1 SGDLS and CDR2 YYNGEE. The CDR3 has 16 amino acids. The CDR3 here is CASTVLGGQGQETQYF. The CDR3 coding sequence is TGTGCCAGCACCGTACTAGGAGGCCAGGGCCAAGAGACCCAGTACTTC.

This clonotype was found many times. As DNA, the CDR3 is TGCAGCGCGAACAGGGGCATGAACACTGAAGCTTTCTTT. Translation: CSANRGMNTEAFF. V is TRBV29-1 and J is TRBJ1-1; TRBD1 matches 7 bases. With 7 bases clipped from V and 0 bases from J, the junction kept 5 bases outside the gene matches. The CDR3 is made up of 13 amino acids. The V gene's germline CDR1 is SQVTM and CDR2 ANQGSEA.

This clonotype was seen at least ten times. V and J are TRBV6-2 or TRBV6-3 and TRBJ2-7; TRBD2 is a possible D gene (6 bases). The germline gives CDR1 MNHEY, CDR2 SVGEGT. V was trimmed by 0 bases and J by 1 base, leaving 13 bases between them. This CDR3 comprises 16 residues. CDR3 protein: CASSYSPSSASYEQYF. CDR3 sequence (DNA): TGTGCCAGCAGTTACTCGCCCTCTAGCGCGTCCTACGAGCAGTACTTC.

The table lists this clonotype with many counts. The genes are TRBV12-3 or TRBV12-4 and TRBJ1-1, with a possible D match to TRBD1 (5 bases). V shed 8 bases and J shed 4 bases, with 20 bases lying between them. CDR3 length: 15 residues. The CDR3 reads CASGRVEGRGTEAFF. The DNA of the CDR3 is TGTGCCAGCGGTAGGGTTGAGGGAAGGGGCACTGAAGCTTTCTTT.

Note on this clonotype: Since a much larger clone is just one base distant, this may be a read error. The CDR3 is CASSSTKFPVELFF. For the CDR3, the DNA is TGTGCCAGCAGCTCCACTAAGTTCCCCGTGGAGCTGTTTTTT. The V gene is TRBV5-5, the J gene TRBJ2-2; unclear D gene. Trimming cost V 3 bases and J 10 bases, with 16 bases left between them. Per germline, CDR1 SGHKS and CDR2 YYEKEE (reference sequence). The CDR3 is 14 residues long. The variable domain in full, with the rest retrieved from reference TRBV5-5 and TRBJ2-2, is DAGVTQSPTHLIKTRGQQVTLRCSPISGHKSVSWYQQVLGQGPQFIFQYYEKEERGRGNFPDRFSARQFPNYSSELNVNALLLGDSALYLCASSSTKFPVELFFGEGSRLTVL.

This clonotype was seen a few times. This chain links TRBV20-1 with TRBJ2-6; D may match TRBD1 or TRBD2 (6 bases each). The CDR3 runs 15 residues. Germline CDR1 reads DFQATT; CDR2 reads SNEGSKA (reference sequence). The V end was cut by 1 base, the J end by 2 bases, with 9 bases between. The CDR3 nucleotides read TGCAGTGCTAGAGGGGGGGCCCCTGGGGCCAACGTCCTGACTTTC. It yields the protein CSARGGAPGANVLTF.

A note on this clonotype: Given a much more abundant clone one base away, this may be a read error. V gene TRBV20-1 combines with J gene TRBJ2-1; D gene ambiguous. Germline CDR1 reads DFQATT; CDR2 reads SNEGSKA (reference sequence). The CDR3 totals 14 residues. V gave up 5 bases and J gave up 0 bases, with 11 bases separating them. Here the CDR3 DNA reads TGCAGTGCTTATCGGAGACACTCCTACAATGAGCAGTTCTTC. This encodes CSAYRRHSYNEQFF.

Of note for this clonotype: A much larger clonotype is one base distant, so this may be a read error. This chain connects TRBV7-2 to TRBJ2-1, with D uncertain. Germline lookup yields CDR1 SGHTA and CDR2 FQGNSA. The CDR3 extends over 11 amino acids. The CDR3, as DNA: TGTGCCAGCAGGAGTATGGATGAGCAGCTCTTC. Its translation is CASRSMDEQLF.

CDR3 nucleotide sequence: TGCGCCAGCAGCCCGTCGGACTGGACTAGCGGGAGTTTGTCCTACGAGCAGTACTTC. Protein: CASSPSDWTSGSLSYEQYF. This sequence joins TRBV4-1 and TRBJ2-7; 13 nucleotides line up with TRBD2. J lost 1 base, V lost 4 bases, and 13 bases had no gene match. Germline CDR1 and CDR2: MGHRA and YSYEKL. CDR3 length equals 19 residues.

This clonotype was detected only a few times. The V call is TRBV14, the J call TRBJ2-1; 7 nucleotides line up with TRBD1. Trimming cost V 4 bases and J 15 bases; bases outside gene matches: 9. Germline V CDR1 and CDR2: SGHDN, FVKESK. This CDR3 contains 12 residues. The CDR3 region has the DNA TGTGCCAGCAGCCCGCAGGACAGGCTGGTGTTCTTC. The encoded protein is CASSPQDRLVFF.

The chain combines TRBV7-2 with TRBJ2-3; 11 positions match TRBD2. Germline lookup yields CDR1 SGHTA and CDR2 FQGNSA. J lost 7 bases, V lost 4 bases, and 7 bases had no gene match. The CDR3 loop spans 15 amino acids. The CDR3 DNA reads TGTGCCAGCAGCTCGGATAGCGGGAGGGCAAATACGCAGTATTTT. This encodes CASSSDSGRANTQYF. The full variable domain, completed using reference TRBV7-2 and TRBJ2-3, is GAGVSQSPSNKVTEKGKDVELRCDPISGHTALYWYRQSLGQGLEFLIYFQGNSAPDKSGLPSDRFSAERTGGSVSTLTIQRTQQEDSAVYLCASSSDSGRANTQYFGPGTRLTVL.

This chain links TRBV5-4 with TRBJ2-3, with D uncertain. Trimming shortened V by 4 bases and J by 6 bases, and 18 bases separated the two germline ends. The CDR3 runs 15 residues. CDR1 is SGHNT and CDR2 is YYREEE in the germline V gene (reference sequence). The CDR3 DNA reads TGTGCCAGCAGCCCCAAAGGTCCGGGCAGGGATACGCAGTATTTT. Translated, it gives CASSPKGPGRDTQYF.

The chain employs TRBV7-2 and TRBJ2-7; 9 nucleotides match TRBD2. This CDR3 region has 15 residues. With 3 bases clipped from V and 3 bases from J, the junction kept 6 bases outside the gene matches. Germline V lookup: CDR1 SGHTA, CDR2 FQGNSA. The CDR3 DNA is TGTGCCAGCAGCTTGATCGCGGGAGGGCACTACGAGCAGTACTTC. It is translated as CASSLIAGGHYEQYF.

This clonotype has a count of ten or more. V is TRBV6-2 or TRBV6-3 and J is TRBJ1-1; D is unresolved. The CDR3 covers 13 residues. V lost 5 bases and J 8 bases, leaving 15 bases between the germline ends. Germline CDR1 reads MNHEY; CDR2 reads SVGEGT. The CDR3 is CASSPTDVGEAFF. CDR3 nucleotide sequence: TGTGCCAGCAGTCCCACAGACGTGGGGGAAGCTTTCTTT.

Concerning this clonotype itself: Its ends do not fully match the called genes, so a read error is possible. The chain couples TRBV19 to TRBJ2-5, with D unclear. Germline V CDR1 and CDR2: LNHDA, SQIVND (reference sequence). This CDR3 is built from 13 residues. The CDR3 is CASSMNSQENQYF. The CDR3 nucleotides read TGTGCCAGTAGTATGAACTCTCAAGAGAACCAGTACTTC.

This clonotype was picked up many times. J is TRBJ2-7 and V is TRBV4-1; 13 bases align to TRBD2. V lost 4 bases, J lost 7 bases, and 7 bases stayed unmatched. CDR1 is MGHRA and CDR2 is YSYEKL in the germline V gene. The CDR3 spans 15 residues. This CDR3 reads CASSPRTSGSEEQYF. The CDR3 DNA is TGCGCCAGCAGCCCCCGGACTAGCGGGAGCGAAGAGCAGTACTTC.

At least ten counts were recorded for this clonotype. The gene calls are TRBV18 and TRBJ1-5; D is ambiguous. CDR1 and CDR2 from the germline V gene are KGHSH and LQKENI. V lost 3 bases to trimming and J lost 5 bases, with 14 bases between them. The CDR3 covers 15 residues. CDR3 region: CASSPTSEGDQPQHF. Here the CDR3 DNA reads TGTGCCAGCTCACCTACTTCAGAGGGTGATCAGCCCCAGCATTTT. Together with reference TRBV18 and TRBJ1-5, the CDR3 gives the full variable domain: NAGVMQNPRHLVRRRGQEARLRCSPMKGHSHVYWYRQLPEEGLKFMVYLQKENIIDESGMPKERFSAEFPKEGPSILRIQQVVRGDSAAYFCASSPTSEGDQPQHFGDGTRLSIL.

The chain joins TRBV19 to TRBJ2-7; weak D call: TRBD1 (6 bases). The CDR3 has 12 residues. From germline, CDR1 is LNHDA and CDR2 SQIVND (reference sequence). Between the trimmed V and J ends, which lost 8 bases and 8 bases, there was a span of 16 bases. CDR3 sequence (DNA): TGTGCCAGTTCTTCGGACAGATACAAGCAGTACTTC. This encodes CASSSDRYKQYF. The full variable domain, its missing parts supplied by reference TRBV19 and TRBJ2-7, is DGGITQSPKYLFRKEGQNVTLSCEQNLNHDAMYWYRQDPGQGLRLIYYSQIVNDFQKGDIAEGYSVSREKKESFPLTVTSAQKNPTAFYLCASSSDRYKQYFGPGTRLTVT.

This clonotype was seen a few times. This rearrangement joins TRBV5-1 to TRBJ1-1, with D hard to call. Trimming cost V 1 base and J 3 bases, with 4 bases left between them. CDR1 and CDR2 from the germline V gene are SGHRS and YFSETQ. CDR3 size: 12 residues. CDR3 in amino acids: CASSLLDTEAFF. The DNA of the CDR3 is TGCGCCAGCAGCTTGTTGGACACTGAAGCTTTCTTT.